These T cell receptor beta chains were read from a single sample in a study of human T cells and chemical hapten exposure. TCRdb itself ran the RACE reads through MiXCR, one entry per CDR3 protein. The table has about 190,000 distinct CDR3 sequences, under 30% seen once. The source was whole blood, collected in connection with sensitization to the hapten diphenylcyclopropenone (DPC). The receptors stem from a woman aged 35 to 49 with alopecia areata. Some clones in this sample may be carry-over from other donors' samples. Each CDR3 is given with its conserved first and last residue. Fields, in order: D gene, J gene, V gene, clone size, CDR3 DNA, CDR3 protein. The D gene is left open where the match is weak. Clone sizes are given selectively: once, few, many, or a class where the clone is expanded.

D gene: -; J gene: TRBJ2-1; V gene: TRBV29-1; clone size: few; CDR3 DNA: TGCAGCGTTTACAGCGGGCGGCTTAATGAGCAGTTCTTC; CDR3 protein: CSVYSGRLNEQFF
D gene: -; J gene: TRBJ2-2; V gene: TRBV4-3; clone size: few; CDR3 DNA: TGCGCCAGCAGCCTGGGCCCCAAAGCCGGGGAGCTGTTTTTT; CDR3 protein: CASSLGPKAGELFF
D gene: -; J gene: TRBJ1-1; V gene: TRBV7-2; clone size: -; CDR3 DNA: TGTGCCAGCAGCTTAGCCGGACAAGCTTTCTTT; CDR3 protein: CASSLAGQAFF
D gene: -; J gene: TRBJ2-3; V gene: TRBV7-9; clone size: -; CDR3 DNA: TGTGCCAGCAGCTCGCGGCCCTGGGATACGCAGTATTTT; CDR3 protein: CASSSRPWDTQYF
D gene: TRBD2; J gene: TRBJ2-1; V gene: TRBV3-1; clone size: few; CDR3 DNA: TGTGCCAGCAGCCCCCCTAGCGGGAGGGGTTGGGAGCAGTTCTTC; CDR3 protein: CASSPPSGRGWEQFF
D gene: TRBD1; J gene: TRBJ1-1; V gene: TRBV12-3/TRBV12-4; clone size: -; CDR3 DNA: TGTGCCAGCAGTCCACAGGGGTTGGAAGCTTTCTTT; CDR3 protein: CASSPQGLEAFF
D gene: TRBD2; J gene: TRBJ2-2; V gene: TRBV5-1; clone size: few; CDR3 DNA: TGCGCCAGCAGCACGACTAGCGGGAGGACCGGGGAGCTGTTTTTT; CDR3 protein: CASSTTSGRTGELFF
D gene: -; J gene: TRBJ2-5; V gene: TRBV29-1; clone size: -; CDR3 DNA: TGCAGCGTCCCCCCCGAAGAGACCCAGTACTTC; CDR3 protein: CSVPPEETQYF
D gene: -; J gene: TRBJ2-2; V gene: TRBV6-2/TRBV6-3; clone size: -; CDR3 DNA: TGTGCCAGCAGTTACGGTCTCAGGGTGATCACCGGGGAGCTGTTTTTT; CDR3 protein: CASSYGLRVITGELFF
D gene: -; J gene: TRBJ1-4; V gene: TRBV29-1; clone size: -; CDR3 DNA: TGCAGCGTCGCGGGGGTCACTAATGAAAAACTGTTTTTT; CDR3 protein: CSVAGVTNEKLFF
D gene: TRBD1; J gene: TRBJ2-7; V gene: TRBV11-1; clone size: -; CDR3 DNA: TGTGCCAGCAGCTTATCCCCCTCCACAGGGGTAAACGAGCAGTACTTC; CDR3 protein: CASSLSPSTGVNEQYF
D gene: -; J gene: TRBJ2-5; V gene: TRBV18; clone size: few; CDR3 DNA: TGTGCCAGCTCACCAGCCCAAGAGACCCAGTACTTC; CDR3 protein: CASSPAQETQYF
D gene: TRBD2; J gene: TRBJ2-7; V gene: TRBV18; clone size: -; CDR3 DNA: TGTGCCAGCTCACCTCCCACTAGCGGAAAAAGCTCCTACGAGCAGTACTTC; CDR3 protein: CASSPPTSGKSSYEQYF
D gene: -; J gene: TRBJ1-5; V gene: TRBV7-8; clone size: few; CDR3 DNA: TGTGCCAGCAGCTTAGGGACCGATCAGCCCCAGCATTTT; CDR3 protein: CASSLGTDQPQHF
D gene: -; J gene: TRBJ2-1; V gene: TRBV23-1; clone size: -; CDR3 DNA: TGCGCCAGCAGCACTGCCATCGCCTACAATGAGCAGTTCTTC; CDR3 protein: CASSTAIAYNEQFF
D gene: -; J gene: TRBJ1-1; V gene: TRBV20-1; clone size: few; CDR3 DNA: TGCAGTGCTAGTGAGGGCGGCGGGGCCACTGAAGCTTTCTTT; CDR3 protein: CSASEGGGATEAFF
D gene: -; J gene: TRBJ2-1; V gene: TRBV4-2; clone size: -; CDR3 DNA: TGTGCCAGCAGCCAAGTAGACGGAAGTACCGGGGTCAATGAGCAGTTCTTC; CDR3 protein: CASSQVDGSTGVNEQFF
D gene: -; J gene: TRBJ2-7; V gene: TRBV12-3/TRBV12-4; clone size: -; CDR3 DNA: TGTGCCAGCAGCCTAGGACTACGGCAGTACTTC; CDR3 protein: CASSLGLRQYF
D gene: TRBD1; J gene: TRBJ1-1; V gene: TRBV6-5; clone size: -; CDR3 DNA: TGTGCCAGCAGTTACGTACAGGGGGACACTGAAGCTTTCTTT; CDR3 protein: CASSYVQGDTEAFF
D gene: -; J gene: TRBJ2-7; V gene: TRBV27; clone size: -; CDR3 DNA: TGTGCCACACAGGACGGCAAGGCCTACGAGCAGTACTTC; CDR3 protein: CATQDGKAYEQYF